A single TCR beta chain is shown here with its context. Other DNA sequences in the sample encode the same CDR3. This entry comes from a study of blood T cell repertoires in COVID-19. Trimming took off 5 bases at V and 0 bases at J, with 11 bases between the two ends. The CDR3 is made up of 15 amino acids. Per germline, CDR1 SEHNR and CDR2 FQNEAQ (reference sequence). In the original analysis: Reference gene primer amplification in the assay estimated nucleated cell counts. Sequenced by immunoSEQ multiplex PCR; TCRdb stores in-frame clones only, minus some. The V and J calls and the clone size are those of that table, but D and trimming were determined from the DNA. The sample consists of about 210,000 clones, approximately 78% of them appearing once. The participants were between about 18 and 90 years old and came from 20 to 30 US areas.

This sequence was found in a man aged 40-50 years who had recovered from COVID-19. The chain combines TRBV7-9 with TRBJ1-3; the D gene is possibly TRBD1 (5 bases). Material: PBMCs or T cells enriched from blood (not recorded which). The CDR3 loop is CASSRDSGSGNTIYF. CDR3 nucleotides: TGTGCCAGCAGCCGGGACTCTGGCTCTGGAAACACCATATATTTT.